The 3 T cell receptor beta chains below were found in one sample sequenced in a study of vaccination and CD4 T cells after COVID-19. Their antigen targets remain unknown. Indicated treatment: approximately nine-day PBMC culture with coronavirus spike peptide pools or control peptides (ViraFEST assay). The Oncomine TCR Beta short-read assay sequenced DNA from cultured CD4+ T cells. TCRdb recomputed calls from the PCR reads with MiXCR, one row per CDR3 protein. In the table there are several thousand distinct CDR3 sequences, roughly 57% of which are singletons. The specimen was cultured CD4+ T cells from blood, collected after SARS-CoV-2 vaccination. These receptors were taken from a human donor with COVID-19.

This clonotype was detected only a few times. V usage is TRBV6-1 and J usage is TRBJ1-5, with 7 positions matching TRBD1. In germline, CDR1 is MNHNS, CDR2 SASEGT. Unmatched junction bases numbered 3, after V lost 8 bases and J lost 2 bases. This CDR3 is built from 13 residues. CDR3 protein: CASSTGGNQPQHF. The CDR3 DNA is TGTGCCAGCTCAACAGGGGGCAATCAGCCCCAGCATTTT.

DNA for the CDR3: TGTGCCAGCAGTGCGCGACAGCCAGGGGAAACCTACGAGCAGTACTTC. Translating it yields CASSARQPGETYEQYF. This sequence joins TRBV6-2 or TRBV6-3 and TRBJ2-7; tentatively, D is TRBD1 (6 bases). The V gene's germline CDR1 is MNHEY and CDR2 SVGEGT. The CDR3 runs to 16 residues. V was cut by 5 bases and J by 2 bases, with 19 bases left in between.

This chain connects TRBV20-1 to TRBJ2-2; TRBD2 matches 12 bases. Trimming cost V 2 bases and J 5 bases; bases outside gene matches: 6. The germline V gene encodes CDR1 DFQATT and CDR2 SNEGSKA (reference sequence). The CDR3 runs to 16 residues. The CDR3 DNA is TGCAGTGCTAGACACACTAGCGGGGGGCGAACCGGGGAGCTGTTTTTT. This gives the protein CSARHTSGGRTGELFF.